The 32 T cell receptor beta chains in this list originate from one sample, sequenced in a study of T cell responses to AZD1222 COVID-19 vaccine. Using immunoSEQ multiplex PCR, the repertoire was profiled, and TCRdb retains in-frame clones only, with some absent. The table records under 150,000 clones, roughly 88% of them present only once. The material sequenced was peripheral blood, taken 28 days after the second AZD1222 dose. Receptor source: an adult who received the AZD1222 COVID-19 vaccine.

The chain carries TRBV19 and TRBJ1-2, with TRBD1 matching 11 bases. Germline V gene lookup returns CDR1 LNHDA and CDR2 SQIVND (reference sequence). V trimming: 4 bases; J trimming: 7 bases; junction bases outside the gene matches: 8. The CDR3 covers 15 residues. The CDR3 protein is CASSRTGQGAAGYTF. The CDR3 nucleotides read TGTGCCAGTAGTAGAACTGGACAGGGGGCGGCTGGCTACACCTTC.

This chain joins TRBV19 and TRBJ1-6; no clear D gene. There are 15 residues in the CDR3. Trimming removed 5 bases at V and 9 bases at J, with 17 bases between. Germline V gives CDR1 LNHDA, CDR2 SQIVND (reference sequence). The CDR3 nucleotides read TGTGCCAGTAGTCCCCTCGGACTGTCGCCTTCACCCCTCCACTTT. Translating it yields CASSPLGLSPSPLHF.

The CDR3 nucleotides are TGTGCCAGCAGCTTAGTCTCGGGGGGGCATAGCACAGATACGCAGTATTTT. This codes for CASSLVSGGHSTDTQYF. This sequence joins TRBV7-2 and TRBJ2-3; 8 positions agree with TRBD2. The CDR3 spans 17 residues. The germline V gene encodes CDR1 SGHTA and CDR2 FQGNSA. The V and J ends lost 1 base and 0 bases, in that order; junction bases with no gene match: 6.

The rearrangement uses TRBV18 and TRBJ1-2, with D perhaps matching TRBD1 (6 bases). CDR1 and CDR2 (germline): KGHSH, LQKENI. The V end lost 3 bases, the J end lost 3 bases, and 14 bases lay between the germline ends. CDR3 length equals 15 residues. The CDR3 DNA reads TGTGCCAGCTCACCGAAACAGGGAGTAGACTATGGCTACACCTTC. It specifies CASSPKQGVDYGYTF.

The chain links TRBV7-8 to TRBJ2-1; D gene ambiguous. The germline V gene has CDR1 SGHVS and CDR2 FQNEAQ. CDR3 length: 15 amino acids. Trimming took 5 bases from V and 4 from J, leaving 15 bases between them. CDR3 region: CASSPRPAGYNEQFF. CDR3 coding DNA: TGTGCCAGCAGCCCCCGGCCCGCCGGTTACAATGAGCAGTTCTTC. The full variable domain, its missing parts supplied by reference TRBV7-8 and TRBJ2-1, is GAGVSQSPRYKVAKRGQDVALRCDPISGHVSLFWYQQALGQGPEFLTYFQNEAQLDKSGLPSDRFFAERPEGSVSTLKIQRTQQEDSAVYLCASSPRPAGYNEQFFGPGTRLTVL.

V usage is TRBV7-8 and J usage is TRBJ1-2; no clear D. The ends were cut back, 1 base at V and 9 bases at J, with 12 bases in the middle. CDR3 length equals 13 residues. Germline loops: CDR1 SGHVS, CDR2 FQNEAQ. The CDR3 protein is CASSLVGRKSYTF. The CDR3 bases are TGTGCCAGCAGCTTAGTGGGCAGGAAAAGCTACACCTTC.

This chain connects TRBV5-4 to TRBJ1-4; tentatively, D is TRBD1 (6 bases). This CDR3 is built from 13 residues. CDR1 is SGHNT and CDR2 is YYREEE in the germline V gene (reference sequence). Trimming left V 5 bases short and J 7 bases short, with 12 bases between. CDR3 residues: CASRFWGAEKLFF. DNA for the CDR3: TGTGCCAGCAGATTCTGGGGGGCTGAAAAACTGTTTTTT.

V and J are TRBV28 and TRBJ2-5; 13 bases are shared with TRBD2. The junction had 11 bases not matched to a gene; V was cut back by 8 bases and J by 5 bases. The germline gives CDR1 MDHEN, CDR2 SYDVKM. The CDR3 spans 16 residues. CDR3 DNA sequence: TGTGCCAGCCGAAGACTAGCGGGAGGAATGTGGGAGACCCAGTACTTC. This sequence encodes CASRRLAGGMWETQYF.

The chain recombines TRBV3-1 (or the pseudogene TRBV3-2) with TRBJ1-2; 8 nucleotides align to TRBD1. V dropped 4 bases and J dropped 4; count of bases not matched to a gene: 5. The CDR3 length is 14 residues. The germline V gene encodes CDR1 LGHDT and CDR2 YNNKEL (reference sequence). CDR3 sequence reads: CASSPSGGAYGYTF. CDR3 coding DNA: TGTGCCAGCAGCCCGTCAGGGGGCGCCTATGGCTACACCTTC.

This clone appeared once. This chain joins TRBV11-2 and TRBJ1-6, with D uncertain. The CDR3 length is 11 residues. Between the trimmed V and J ends, which lost 9 bases and 13 bases, there was a span of 13 bases. Looked up from germline, CDR1 is SGHAT and CDR2 is FQNNGV. CDR3 region: CARGRIQPLHF. DNA of the CDR3: TGTGCCAGGGGCCGCATCCAGCCCCTCCACTTT.

This clone was found once. The V gene is TRBV3-1 (or the pseudogene TRBV3-2), the J gene TRBJ2-2; 8 positions agree with TRBD2. Germline CDR1 is LGHDT and CDR2 is YNNKEL (reference sequence). The trim removed 3 bases at V and 6 bases at J, leaving 9 bases unmatched. CDR3 length equals 16 residues. CDR3 nucleotides: TGTGCCAGCAGCCATCCCGGGACTAGAGAATCCGGGGAGCTGTTTTTT. Translated: CASSHPGTRESGELFF.

The chain links TRBV20-1 to TRBJ2-3; D remains ambiguous. Germline CDR1 DFQATT, CDR2 SNEGSKA (reference sequence). V lost 5 bases to trimming and J lost 6 bases, with 9 bases between them. The CDR3 spans 11 residues. Written as DNA, the CDR3 is TGCAGTGCTGTAGTTAGGGATACGCAGTATTTT. This codes for CSAVVRDTQYF.

The chain carries TRBV28 and TRBJ2-1; 8 nucleotides match TRBD2. The CDR3 covers 15 residues. The trim removed 7 bases at V and 1 base at J, leaving 6 bases unmatched. Germline values: CDR1 MDHEN, CDR2 SYDVKM. The CDR3 here is CASTGGPGSYNEQFF. The CDR3 region has the DNA TGTGCCAGCACGGGAGGGCCTGGGTCCTACAATGAGCAGTTCTTC.

This clone was detected once. J is TRBJ1-3 and V is TRBV3-1 (or the pseudogene TRBV3-2); D remains unclear. Germline CDR1 is LGHDT and CDR2 is YNNKEL (reference sequence). This CDR3 has 14 amino acids. Trimming left V 1 base short and J 3 bases short, with 7 bases between. As DNA, the CDR3 is TGTGCCAGCAGCCAAGCCTCCCATGGAAACACCATATATTTT. Translation gives CASSQASHGNTIYF.

CDR3 loop: CATSRAGTGVPYEQYF. The CDR3 coding sequence is TGTGCCACCAGCAGGGCCGGGACAGGGGTCCCCTACGAGCAGTACTTC. The genes are TRBV15 and TRBJ2-7; 10 bases are shared with TRBD1. Trimming cost V 3 bases and J 2 bases; bases outside gene matches: 7. This CDR3 comprises 16 residues. The germline V gene has CDR1 LNHNV and CDR2 YYDKDF (reference sequence).

The chain joins TRBV11-3 to TRBJ2-5, with 12 positions matching TRBD1. This CDR3 has 15 residues. Germline CDR1 and CDR2: SGHNT and YENEEA. After removal of 1 base from V and 5 bases from J, the junction contained 2 bases not matched to a gene. Here the CDR3 DNA reads TGTGCCAGCAGCTTAGGTGGGACAGGGGGCGAGACCCAGTACTTC. Its translation: CASSLGGTGGETQYF. The full variable domain, with the rest looked up from reference TRBV11-3 and TRBJ2-5, is EAGVVQSPRYKIIEKKQPVAFWCNPISGHNTLYWYLQNLGQGPELLIRYENEEAVDDSQLPKDRFSAERLKGVDSTLKIQPAELGDSAVYLCASSLGGTGGETQYFGPGTRLLVL.

J is TRBJ1-1 and V is TRBV19; a weak D match, TRBD1 (5 bases). Trimming removed 8 bases from V and 5 bases from J, with 12 bases in between. The length of the CDR3 is 12 residues. Per germline, CDR1 LNHDA and CDR2 SQIVND (reference sequence). CDR3 coding DNA: TGTGCCAGTGACAGAAGGGGAACTGAAGCTTTCTTT. Translating gives CASDRRGTEAFF.

This clone was picked up one time. This rearrangement joins TRBV15 to TRBJ2-7; TRBD1 matches 11 bases. This CDR3 region has 16 residues. The germline CDR1 and CDR2 sequences are LNHNV and YYDKDF (reference sequence). Losses at the gene ends were 1 base for V and 1 base for J; bases not matched to a gene: 3. The CDR3 reads CATSRGGQGASYEQYF. In nucleotides, the CDR3 is TGTGCCACCAGCAGAGGTGGACAGGGGGCTTCCTACGAGCAGTACTTC.

The gene calls are TRBV9 and TRBJ1-4, with 7 bases identical to TRBD1. The CDR3 sequence is 14 residues long. CDR1 is SGDLS, CDR2 YYNGEE, per germline. J gave up 8 bases and V 4 bases, and 8 bases lay outside the gene matches. The CDR3: CASSTTGASEKLFF. Written as DNA, the CDR3 is TGTGCCAGCAGCACTACAGGGGCAAGCGAAAAACTGTTTTTT.

This sequence joins TRBV4-1 and TRBJ2-3, with 12 bases matching TRBD2. The CDR3 is made up of 16 amino acids. Germline V gene sequence: CDR1 MGHRA, CDR2 YSYEKL. V was pared by 3 bases and J by 10 bases, with 11 bases of the junction left unmatched. CDR3 nucleotides: TGCGCCAGCAGCCAGTCCGGGCTAGCGGGAGGGCCGTCGCAGTATTTT. This translates into CASSQSGLAGGPSQYF.

The chain employs TRBV28 and TRBJ2-1; possibly TRBD2 for D (5 bases). The CDR3 covers 15 residues. Trimming left V 4 bases short and J 6 bases short, with 16 bases between. CDR1 and CDR2 from the germline V gene are MDHEN and SYDVKM. The DNA of the CDR3 is TGTGCCAGCAGTTCCCCCGGGATTACATTCAATGAGCAGTTCTTC. It encodes CASSSPGITFNEQFF.

CDR3 nucleotides: TGTGCCAGCAGCTTGGATTTAGGGGGCTATGGCTACACCTTC. This codes for CASSLDLGGYGYTF. The chain employs TRBV5-4 and TRBJ1-2; TRBD1 is a possible D gene (6 bases). Germline V gene sequence: CDR1 SGHNT, CDR2 YYREEE (reference sequence). The CDR3 is 14 amino acids. V dropped 0 bases and J dropped 4 bases, with 10 bases sitting between them.

This chain connects TRBV29-1 to TRBJ2-2; D is possibly TRBD1 (6 bases). The CDR3 extends over 17 amino acids. V was pared by 7 bases and J by 1 base, with 22 bases between. CDR1 is SQVTM and CDR2 is ANQGSEA in the germline V gene. CDR3 region: CSATWGLFSKNTGELFF. The CDR3 bases are TGCAGCGCTACTTGGGGGCTCTTTTCTAAGAACACCGGGGAGCTGTTTTTT.

The chain has TRBV28 and TRBJ1-2, with 8 bases identical to TRBD1. Germline lookup yields CDR1 MDHEN and CDR2 SYDVKM. J lost 3 bases, V lost 5 bases, and 11 bases had no gene match. The CDR3 length is 16 residues. In DNA, the CDR3 is TGTGCCAGCAGTCAACTCGGACAGGGAAGGGACTATGGCTACACCTTC. It codes for CASSQLGQGRDYGYTF.

V usage is TRBV11-3 and J usage is TRBJ2-3, with D unclear. CDR3 length: 13 residues. CDR1 and CDR2 (germline): SGHNT, YENEEA. The V gene lost 2 bases and the J gene lost 8 bases, with 11 bases spanning the gap. Here the CDR3 DNA reads TGTGCCAGCAGCTTAAGTCCATTAGGTACGCAGTATTTT. It specifies CASSLSPLGTQYF. The variable domain in full, completed from reference TRBV11-3 and TRBJ2-3, reads EAGVVQSPRYKIIEKKQPVAFWCNPISGHNTLYWYLQNLGQGPELLIRYENEEAVDDSQLPKDRFSAERLKGVDSTLKIQPAELGDSAVYLCASSLSPLGTQYFGPGTRLTVL.

This rearrangement joins TRBV5-6 to TRBJ2-5; D perhaps matches TRBD1 (6 bases). The CDR3 sequence is 15 residues long. CDR1 SGHDT and CDR2 YYEEEE come from the germline V gene. Between the trimmed V and J ends, which lost 4 bases and 5 bases, there was a span of 18 bases. The CDR3 region is CASSDPGQSWETQYF. DNA of the CDR3: TGTGCCAGCAGCGATCCGGGACAATCTTGGGAGACCCAGTACTTC.

As regards this clone: The same CDR3 is also encoded by other DNA sequences in this sample. The V gene is TRBV12-3 or TRBV12-4, the J gene TRBJ1-1; D is perhaps TRBD1 (5 bases). CDR3 size: 13 residues. V was clipped by 3 bases and J by 4 bases, with 9 bases between them. The CDR3 nucleotides are TGTGCCAGCAGTTTGGGGGGTTCCACTGAAGCTTTCTTT. Encoded protein: CASSLGGSTEAFF.

The chain is built from TRBV6-5 and TRBJ2-5; D may be TRBD1 (6 bases). CDR1 is MNHEY, CDR2 SVGAGI, per germline. This CDR3 is 14 amino acids long. Trimming took off 0 bases at V and 4 bases at J, with 9 bases between the two ends. CDR3 sequence reads: CASSYSGAGETQYF. CDR3 DNA: TGTGCCAGCAGTTACTCGGGGGCAGGAGAGACCCAGTACTTC.

The V and J genes are TRBV6-4 and TRBJ1-5; D ambiguous. This CDR3 is 14 amino acids long. Trimming removed 4 bases from V and 6 bases from J, with 13 bases in between. Germline assignment: CDR1 MRHNA and CDR2 SNTAGT. CDR3 sequence (DNA): TGTGCCAGCAGTGCGGAGGGTTACGGTCAGCCCCAGCATTTT. This gives the protein CASSAEGYGQPQHF.

The chain is built from TRBV7-9 and TRBJ1-2; D ambiguous. This CDR3 is built from 14 residues. V lost 1 base and J 4 bases, leaving 10 bases between the germline ends. Germline CDR1 reads SEHNR; CDR2 reads FQNEAQ (reference sequence). DNA of the CDR3: TGTGCCAGCAGCTTAGAATTTGGGGTCTATGGCTACACCTTC. Its translation is CASSLEFGVYGYTF.

The J gene is TRBJ2-1, the V gene TRBV6-4, with TRBD1 matching 9 bases. The CDR3 has 13 residues. CDR1 is MRHNA and CDR2 is SNTAGT in the germline V gene. V lost 5 bases and J lost 9; bases outside the gene matches: 5. CDR3 in DNA: TGTGCCAGCAGTATGACAGGGGGTGGTGAGCAGTTCTTC. Translation: CASSMTGGGEQFF.

This clone showed up just once. The V call is TRBV5-5, the J call TRBJ1-4; D is possibly TRBD1 (5 bases). This CDR3 contains 14 residues. The germline CDR1 and CDR2 sequences are SGHKS and YYEKEE (reference sequence). The germline V and J ends were trimmed by 1 base and 7 bases, with 11 bases remaining between them. CDR3 nucleotides: TGTGCCAGCAGCTTGTTACAGGCGTCTGAAAAACTGTTTTTT. This encodes CASSLLQASEKLFF.